This passage covers 22 T cell receptor beta chains from one sample sequenced in a study of somatic mutations in cytotoxic T cells in rheumatoid arthritis. The protocol was immunoSEQ multiplex PCR, while the TCRdb copy is restricted to in-frame clones and leaves out a portion. The sample records 15,000 to 20,000 clones, over 70% being singletons. Sequenced input: CD8+ T cells sorted from blood. The receptors were gathered from an adult with rheumatoid arthritis.

In this sample, this clone turned up once. The chain couples TRBV4-1 to TRBJ1-3; weak D call: TRBD1 (5 bases). Germline V gene sequence: CDR1 MGHRA, CDR2 YSYEKL. The V gene lost 1 base and the J gene lost 2 bases, with 9 bases spanning the gap. CDR3 length: 15 residues. This chain's CDR3 is CASSQVWGAGNTIYF. In DNA form, the CDR3 reads TGCGCCAGCAGCCAAGTGTGGGGGGCTGGAAACACCATATATTTT.

The chain has TRBV7-2 and TRBJ1-2; a weak D match, TRBD1 (5 bases). The CDR3 is 15 residues long. CDR1 and CDR2 (germline): SGHTA, FQGNSA. Trimming took 5 bases from V and 3 from J, leaving 16 bases between them. For the CDR3, the DNA is TGTGCCAGCAGCCAAGACAGTCGGCCCTACTATGGCTACACCTTC. Its protein product is CASSQDSRPYYGYTF.

The chain's CDR3 is CASSYRRPLGTDTQYF. CDR3 nucleotide sequence: TGTGCCAGCAGTTATCGACGGCCACTTGGCACAGATACGCAGTATTTT. The chain is built from TRBV6-6 and TRBJ2-3; D call uncertain. The germline V and J ends were trimmed by 3 bases and 1 base, with 14 bases remaining between them. From germline, CDR1 is MNHNY and CDR2 SVGAGI (reference sequence). The CDR3 length is 16 residues.

The chain joins TRBV28 to TRBJ1-1; unclear D gene. The CDR3 length is 12 residues. Germline V gene data show CDR1 as MDHEN and CDR2 as SYDVKM. Trimming removed 5 bases at V and 4 bases at J, with 8 bases between. CDR3 coding DNA: TGTGCCAGCAGTCCGGATCTCACTGAAGCTTTCTTT. It is translated as CASSPDLTEAFF.

In its sample, this clone was seen once. The V gene is TRBV7-9, the J gene TRBJ1-1; TRBD1 might be the D (6 bases). The CDR3 extends over 15 amino acids. The ends were cut back, 1 base at V and 5 bases at J, with 14 bases in the middle. Looked up from germline, CDR1 is SEHNR and CDR2 is FQNEAQ (reference sequence). In nucleotides, the CDR3 is TGTGCCAGCAGCTTAGTCGATAAAGGGGGGACTGAAGCTTTCTTT. Its translation: CASSLVDKGGTEAFF. The full variable domain, its missing parts supplied by reference TRBV7-9 and TRBJ1-1, is DTGVSQNPRHKITKRGQNVTFRCDPISEHNRLYWYRQTLGQGPEFLTYFQNEAQLEKSRLLSDRFSAERPKGSFSTLEIQRTEQGDSAMYLCASSLVDKGGTEAFFGQGTRLTVV.

CDR3 region: CAWSGGDSGANVLTF. The CDR3 nucleotides read TGTGCCTGGAGTGGTGGCGACTCTGGGGCCAACGTCCTGACTTTC. The chain is built from TRBV30 and TRBJ2-6; D gene uncertain. V was trimmed by 1 base and J by 0 bases, leaving 7 bases between them. From germline, CDR1 is GTSNPN and CDR2 SVGIG (reference sequence). The CDR3 length is 15 residues.

There are a few counts of this clone. The chain combines TRBV9 with TRBJ1-1; D may be TRBD1 (6 bases). From germline, CDR1 is SGDLS and CDR2 YYNGEE. The V end was cut by 3 bases, the J end by 4 bases, with 13 bases between. CDR3 length: 14 amino acids. DNA of the CDR3: TGTGCCAGCAGCGCGCCCACAGGGCCCACTGAAGCTTTCTTT. As protein: CASSAPTGPTEAFF. The whole variable domain, remainder taken from reference TRBV9 and TRBJ1-1, is DSGVTQTPKHLITATGQRVTLRCSPRSGDLSVYWYQQSLDQGLQFLIQYYNGEERAKGNILERFSAQQFPDLHSELNLSSLELGDSALYFCASSAPTGPTEAFFGQGTRLTVV.

This chain's CDR3 is CASSQASGLAGLTDEQFF. The CDR3 region has the DNA TGCGCCAGCAGCCAAGCCTCCGGGCTAGCGGGTCTAACGGATGAGCAGTTCTTC. The gene calls are TRBV4-1 and TRBJ2-1; TRBD2 aligns across 8 bases. CDR1 is MGHRA, CDR2 YSYEKL, per germline. The CDR3 totals 18 residues. The V gene end was trimmed by 1 base and the J gene end by 8 bases; junction bases not matched to a gene: 16.

The chain joins TRBV6-5 to TRBJ2-3, with 8 bases identical to TRBD1. The CDR3 consists of 14 residues. V shed 10 bases and J 6 bases; nucleotides not matched to a gene: 12. CDR1 is MNHEY, CDR2 SVGAGI, per germline. The CDR3 spells CAIPWDRRRDTQYF. CDR3 DNA: TGTGCCATCCCTTGGGACAGGCGACGGGATACGCAGTATTTT.

The sample holds one count of this clone. The V and J genes are TRBV7-6 and TRBJ2-1; the D is unclear. The length of the CDR3 is 12 residues. V was clipped by 3 bases and J by 9 bases, with 9 bases between them. The V gene's germline CDR1 is SGHVS and CDR2 FNYEAQ. CDR3 bases: TGTGCCAGCAGCTTTCGTAAGGGTGAGCAGTTCTTC. Translation gives CASSFRKGEQFF. Looking up the rest from reference TRBV7-6 and TRBJ2-1 gives the full variable domain: GAGVSQSPRYKVTKRGQDVALRCDPISGHVSLYWYRQALGQGPEFLTYFNYEAQQDKSGLPNDRFSAERPEGSISTLTIQRTEQRDSAMYRCASSFRKGEQFFGPGTRLTVL.

The V gene is TRBV25-1, the J gene TRBJ1-1, with 7 bases matching TRBD1. J gave up 8 bases and V 8 bases, and 8 bases lay outside the gene matches. Per the germline V gene, CDR1 is MGHDK and CDR2 is SYGVNS. The CDR3 spans 12 residues. This chain's CDR3 is CASYSGQREAFF. The CDR3 coding sequence is TGTGCCAGCTACTCGGGACAGAGAGAAGCTTTCTTT.

The genes are TRBV2 and TRBJ1-2; perhaps TRBD1 as D (5 bases). This CDR3 is built from 13 residues. Between the trimmed V and J ends, which lost 2 bases and 7 bases, there was a span of 11 bases. Germline V gene sequence: CDR1 SNHLY, CDR2 FYNNEI. The CDR3 spells CASSETGGFGYTF. In DNA, the CDR3 is TGTGCCAGCAGTGAAACGGGGGGGTTTGGCTACACCTTC.

V and J are TRBV9 and TRBJ2-1, with no clear D. V lost 0 bases, J lost 7 bases, and 5 bases lay in between. Germline CDR1 is SGDLS and CDR2 is YYNGEE. The CDR3 runs to 12 residues. The DNA for the CDR3 is TGTGCCAGCAGCGTAGTTAGTAATGAGCAGTTCTTC. Its protein product is CASSVVSNEQFF.

The genes are TRBV10-2 and TRBJ2-5; a possible D gene is TRBD2 (6 bases). V shed 4 bases and J shed 5 bases, with 17 bases lying between them. Germline V gene data show CDR1 as WSHSY and CDR2 as SAAADI. CDR3 length equals 15 residues. The CDR3 nucleotides are TGCGCCAGCAGTGGGCGGGACCCGAGACAGGAGACCCAGTACTTC. Translation: CASSGRDPRQETQYF.

The V gene is TRBV15, the J gene TRBJ2-2; no reliable D call. This CDR3 has 14 residues. V lost 5 bases and J lost 3, with 10 bases in between. CDR1 is LNHNV, CDR2 YYDKDF, per germline (reference sequence). CDR3 in DNA: TGTGCCACCAGCGGACGACTTGACACCGGGGAGCTGTTTTTT. Translated, it gives CATSGRLDTGELFF.

The V call is TRBV4-1, the J call TRBJ2-7; D is unclear. V dropped 1 base and J dropped 3 bases, with 10 bases sitting between them. CDR3 length equals 14 residues. Germline CDR1 is MGHRA and CDR2 is YSYEKL. In nucleotides, the CDR3 is TGCGCCAGCAGCCAAGTCGAAGGCGTCTACGAGCAGTACTTC. Encoded protein: CASSQVEGVYEQYF.

The J gene is TRBJ2-6, the V gene TRBV5-1; 7 bases line up with TRBD1. In germline, CDR1 is SGHRS, CDR2 YFSETQ. The CDR3 runs to 18 residues. V trimming: 0 bases; J trimming: 4 bases; junction bases outside the gene matches: 10. CDR3 region: CASSLGRDSLAGANVLTF. Written as DNA, the CDR3 is TGCGCCAGCAGCTTGGGCCGGGACAGCTTGGCCGGGGCCAACGTCCTGACTTTC.

On this clone itself: Additional DNA sequences in this sample encode the identical CDR3. The chain joins TRBV19 to TRBJ2-7; TRBD2 matches at 11 bases. V was clipped by 5 bases and J by 3 bases; unmatched bases: 3. The CDR3 length is 14 residues. CDR1 is LNHDA and CDR2 is SQIVND in the germline V gene (reference sequence). The CDR3 bases are TGTGCCAGTAGTCCCGGGACTAGCGGCTACGAGCAGTACTTC. Amino acid sequence: CASSPGTSGYEQYF.

The V and J genes are TRBV5-1 and TRBJ2-2, with 7 bases aligning to TRBD1. The V gene's germline CDR1 is SGHRS and CDR2 YFSETQ. The V and J ends lost 5 bases and 5 bases, in that order; junction bases with no gene match: 6. This CDR3 spans 14 amino acids. CDR3: CASRPDRETGELFF. The CDR3 nucleotides read TGCGCCAGCAGACCCGACAGGGAGACCGGGGAGCTGTTTTTT.

This rearrangement joins TRBV7-9 to TRBJ2-1; 14 nucleotides line up with TRBD2. Unmatched junction bases numbered 4, after V lost 2 bases and J lost 10 bases. The CDR3 covers 15 residues. Germline V gene data show CDR1 as SEHNR and CDR2 as FQNEAQ (reference sequence). The CDR3 DNA is TGTGCCAGCAGCTTACCGGGACTAGCGGGAGACGAGCAGTTCTTC. It codes for CASSLPGLAGDEQFF.

This clone came up a few times. V usage is TRBV19 and J usage is TRBJ1-1; 7 bases are shared with TRBD1. CDR1 and CDR2 from the germline V gene are LNHDA and SQIVND (reference sequence). V shed 9 bases and J 0 bases; nucleotides not matched to a gene: 7. This CDR3 comprises 14 residues. The CDR3 sequence is CASYTGAMNTEAFF. The CDR3 region has the DNA TGTGCCAGCTACACAGGGGCCATGAACACTGAAGCTTTCTTT.

The gene calls are TRBV13 and TRBJ1-5; D ambiguous. CDR1 PRHDT and CDR2 FYEKMQ come from the germline V gene (reference sequence). The CDR3 totals 14 residues. V was clipped by 0 bases and J by 3 bases, with 6 bases between them. The CDR3 DNA sequence: TGTGCCAGCAGCTTAGGGCTCAACAATCAGCCCCAGCATTTT. It codes for CASSLGLNNQPQHF.